The sequence of this T cell receptor beta chain was determined in a study of blood T cell repertoires in COVID-19. Across the study: T cells, B-cell-depleted T cells, or PBMCs supplied cDNA or gDNA.

Authors' data handling: Estimation of nucleated cell counts was performed using reference gene primer amplification. The protocol was immunoSEQ multiplex PCR, while the TCRdb copy is restricted to in-frame clones and leaves out a portion. Clone size and V and J calls were adopted from that table, with D and trimming inferred from the DNA. The sample comprises about 27,000 clones, approximately 66% of which are singletons, and roughly 8% rests with the top ten. Germline assignment: CDR1 SEHNR and CDR2 FQNEAQ (reference sequence). V lost 5 bases and J 11 bases, leaving 15 bases between the germline ends. This CDR3 contains 12 residues.

The chain recombines TRBV7-9 with TRBJ1-1, with D perhaps matching TRBD1 (6 bases). The sequencing sample was made of peripheral blood. The source of this sequence is a man aged 55 to 70 with active or convalescent COVID-19. CDR3 residues: CASSHPQGSAFF. Here the CDR3 DNA reads TGTGCCAGCAGCCACCCCCAGGGGTCGGCTTTCTTT.